The 19 T cell receptor beta chains below come from one sample, sequenced in a study of blood T cell repertoires in COVID-19. The repertoire was sequenced with immunoSEQ multiplex PCR; TCRdb's copy has only in-frame clones and lacks some. The sample lists over 60,000 clones; roughly 87% were seen once. Sequencing used peripheral blood. These receptors were collected from a human donor in a cohort sampled during active COVID-19.

The chain joins TRBV5-1 to TRBJ2-7, with a possible D match to TRBD2 (5 bases). The CDR3 extends over 13 amino acids. Germline V lookup: CDR1 SGHRS, CDR2 YFSETQ. With 4 bases removed from V and 4 bases from J, the gap between germline ends came to 12 bases. The CDR3 protein is CASSRTPGYEQYF. The CDR3 nucleotides are TGCGCCAGCAGCCGGACTCCTGGGTACGAGCAGTACTTC.

The chain has TRBV25-1 and TRBJ1-1; 10 bases are shared with TRBD1. V gave up 4 bases and J gave up 3 bases; unmatched junction bases: 5. This CDR3 is built from 15 residues. CDR1 is MGHDK, CDR2 SYGVNS, per germline. The CDR3 spells CASSAGTGADTEAFF. Here the CDR3 DNA reads TGTGCCAGCAGTGCCGGGACAGGGGCCGACACTGAAGCTTTCTTT.

There are a few counts of this clone. This chain connects TRBV4-1 to TRBJ1-4; the D gene is possibly TRBD1 (5 bases). This CDR3 comprises 13 residues. Trimming took 2 bases from V and 7 from J, leaving 8 bases between them. Germline CDR1 MGHRA, CDR2 YSYEKL. The CDR3 nucleotides read TGCGCCAGCAGCCAATTAAGGGGTGAAAAACTGTTTTTT. Protein product: CASSQLRGEKLFF.

This clone has a single count. This sequence joins TRBV19 and TRBJ1-5, with a weak D call TRBD1 (6 bases). Germline V gene lookup returns CDR1 LNHDA and CDR2 SQIVND (reference sequence). V lost 8 bases, J lost 4 bases, and 12 bases lay in between. The CDR3 spans 13 residues. Here the CDR3 reads CASARDKNQPQHF. CDR3 nucleotide sequence: TGTGCCAGTGCCCGGGACAAAAATCAGCCCCAGCATTTT.

This chain joins TRBV29-1 and TRBJ1-1; TRBD1 aligns across 8 bases. Germline values: CDR1 SQVTM, CDR2 ANQGSEA. The CDR3 consists of 11 residues. V gave up 7 bases and J gave up 5 bases; unmatched junction bases: 3. In DNA form, the CDR3 reads TGCAGCGGAGACAGGGGTACTGAAGCTTTCTTT. This translates into CSGDRGTEAFF.

This clone has more than one count but fewer than ten. The chain combines TRBV19 with TRBJ2-7; TRBD1 matches 8 bases. This CDR3 contains 15 residues. The V segment lost 6 bases and the J segment 3 bases; nucleotides outside the gene matches: 10. CDR1 and CDR2 (germline): LNHDA, SQIVND (reference sequence). This CDR3 is CASSPGTGPYYEQYF. The CDR3 DNA sequence: TGTGCCAGTAGCCCCGGGACAGGCCCGTACTACGAGCAGTACTTC.

The chain employs TRBV6-5 and TRBJ1-2, with 7 bases fitting TRBD1. The V gene's germline CDR1 is MNHEY and CDR2 SVGAGI. The CDR3 totals 14 residues. V shed 6 bases and J 4 bases; nucleotides not matched to a gene: 8. DNA of the CDR3: TGTGCCAGCAGACCGCCAGGGGGAGGCTATGGCTACACCTTC. It yields the protein CASRPPGGGYGYTF.

The chain uses TRBV5-1 and TRBJ2-3, with TRBD2 identical over 14 bases. The CDR3 sequence is 17 residues long. Germline loops: CDR1 SGHRS, CDR2 YFSETQ. After removal of 2 bases from V and 5 bases from J, the junction contained 7 bases not matched to a gene. DNA of the CDR3: TGCGCCAGCAGCTTCCCGACTAGCGGGGGGGCCGGAGATACGCAGTATTTT. Its translation is CASSFPTSGGAGDTQYF.

The chain joins TRBV6-6 to TRBJ1-4, with TRBD1 as a possible D gene (6 bases). Trimming removed 5 bases at V and 0 bases at J, with 16 bases between. This CDR3 has 17 amino acids. Per the germline V gene, CDR1 is MNHNY and CDR2 is SVGAGI (reference sequence). The CDR3 DNA sequence: TGTGCCAGCAGTCATTGGGAGGGGGGAGCAACTAATGAAAAACTGTTTTTT. This gives the protein CASSHWEGGATNEKLFF.

The rearrangement uses TRBV6-6 and TRBJ1-6; D is possibly TRBD1 (6 bases). The V end lost 4 bases, the J end lost 9 bases, and 13 bases lay between the germline ends. The CDR3 runs 14 residues. CDR1 and CDR2 from the germline V gene are MNHNY and SVGAGI (reference sequence). The DNA for the CDR3 is TGTGCCAGCAGTTCCCGGGACATTAGTTCACCCCTCCACTTT. It specifies CASSSRDISSPLHF.

The chain uses TRBV30 and TRBJ1-2; no clear D. This CDR3 is 14 amino acids long. The V end lost 1 base, the J end lost 4 bases, and 13 bases lay between the germline ends. Germline CDR1 is GTSNPN and CDR2 is SVGIG (reference sequence). In nucleotides, the CDR3 is TGTGCCTGGAGTGACTTGGCACCGGGCTATGGCTACACCTTC. Encoded protein: CAWSDLAPGYGYTF.

The chain combines TRBV5-1 with TRBJ1-1; maybe TRBD1 (6 bases). The germline V and J ends were trimmed by 7 bases and 0 bases, with 13 bases remaining between them. CDR3 length: 14 amino acids. Germline CDR1 reads SGHRS; CDR2 reads YFSETQ. CDR3 protein: CASGPGELNTEAFF. In nucleotides, the CDR3 is TGCGCCAGCGGACCAGGGGAACTGAACACTGAAGCTTTCTTT.

This clone was observed once. The chain recombines TRBV27 with TRBJ1-4; 7 bases match TRBD1. After removal of 3 bases from V and 8 bases from J, the junction contained 6 bases not matched to a gene. This CDR3 spans 14 amino acids. CDR1 is MNHEY and CDR2 is SMNVEV in the germline V gene (reference sequence). The CDR3 loop reads CASSFNRGGEKLFF. CDR3 DNA: TGTGCCAGCAGTTTTAACAGGGGAGGAGAAAAACTGTTTTTT.

This sequence joins TRBV3-1 (or the pseudogene TRBV3-2) and TRBJ2-7, with D perhaps TRBD2 (6 bases). CDR3 length equals 14 residues. The V gene lost 8 bases and the J gene lost 0 bases, with 14 bases spanning the gap. Germline-derived CDR1 and CDR2 are LGHDT and YNNKEL (reference sequence). DNA of the CDR3: TGTGCCAGCGGTCAAGACGGGGGCTCCTACGAGCAGTACTTC. Its protein is CASGQDGGSYEQYF.

This rearrangement joins TRBV5-4 to TRBJ2-2; maybe TRBD1 (5 bases). Looked up from germline, CDR1 is SGHNT and CDR2 is YYREEE (reference sequence). CDR3 size: 16 residues. V lost 2 bases to trimming and J lost 0 bases, with 11 bases between them. CDR3 DNA: TGTGCCAGCAGCTTTGGGGCCCAAACGAACACCGGGGAGCTGTTTTTT. Amino acid sequence: CASSFGAQTNTGELFF.

The J gene is TRBJ1-1, the V gene TRBV30; 7 bases agree with TRBD1. This CDR3 has 16 residues. Germline CDR1 reads GTSNPN; CDR2 reads SVGIG (reference sequence). Trimming cost V 0 bases and J 0 bases; bases outside gene matches: 7. The CDR3 sequence is CAWSVPPTGMNTEAFF. The CDR3 DNA is TGTGCCTGGAGTGTACCTCCGACAGGGATGAACACTGAAGCTTTCTTT.

This rearrangement joins TRBV7-9 to TRBJ1-1; tentative D call: TRBD1 (6 bases). V was shortened by 1 base and J by 10 bases, with 19 bases between the two germline ends. The CDR3 spans 15 residues. Germline CDR1 is SEHNR and CDR2 is FQNEAQ (reference sequence). The DNA for the CDR3 is TGTGCCAGCAGCTTAGGGTCTGGGGGCGCGAGTACAGCTTTCTTT. This codes for CASSLGSGGASTAFF.

This clone was counted between two and nine times. The chain joins TRBV5-1 to TRBJ2-3; 7 positions agree with TRBD1. The V and J ends lost 6 bases and 1 base, in that order; junction bases with no gene match: 11. Germline V gene lookup returns CDR1 SGHRS and CDR2 YFSETQ. The CDR3 spans 16 residues. The CDR3 is CASNRGGPQGTDTQYF. The DNA for the CDR3 is TGCGCCAGCAACCGAGGGGGCCCCCAGGGCACAGATACGCAGTATTTT.

This chain links TRBV6-5 with TRBJ2-7; D remains ambiguous. Trimming cost V 3 bases and J 0 bases, with 9 bases left between them. CDR3 length equals 14 residues. Germline loops: CDR1 MNHEY, CDR2 SVGAGI. The CDR3 loop is CASSYRLASYEQYF. The CDR3 DNA follows: TGTGCCAGCAGTTATAGACTCGCCTCCTACGAGCAGTACTTC.